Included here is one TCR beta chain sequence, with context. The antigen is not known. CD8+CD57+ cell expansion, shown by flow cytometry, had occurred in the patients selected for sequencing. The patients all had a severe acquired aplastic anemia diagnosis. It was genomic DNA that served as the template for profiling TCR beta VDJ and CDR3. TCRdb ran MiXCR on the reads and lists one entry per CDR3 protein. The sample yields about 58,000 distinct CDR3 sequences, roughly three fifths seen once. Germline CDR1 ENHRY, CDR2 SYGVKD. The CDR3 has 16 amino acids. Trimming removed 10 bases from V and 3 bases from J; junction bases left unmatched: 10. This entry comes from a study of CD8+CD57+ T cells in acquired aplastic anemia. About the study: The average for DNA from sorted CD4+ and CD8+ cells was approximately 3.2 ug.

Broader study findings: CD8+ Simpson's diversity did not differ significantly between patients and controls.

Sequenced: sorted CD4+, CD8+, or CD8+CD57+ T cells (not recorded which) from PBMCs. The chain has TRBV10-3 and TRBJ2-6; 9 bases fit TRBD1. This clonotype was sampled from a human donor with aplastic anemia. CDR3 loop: CATSGQGSGGANVLTF. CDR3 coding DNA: TGTGCCACATCGGGACAGGGATCTGGTGGGGCCAACGTCCTGACTTTC.